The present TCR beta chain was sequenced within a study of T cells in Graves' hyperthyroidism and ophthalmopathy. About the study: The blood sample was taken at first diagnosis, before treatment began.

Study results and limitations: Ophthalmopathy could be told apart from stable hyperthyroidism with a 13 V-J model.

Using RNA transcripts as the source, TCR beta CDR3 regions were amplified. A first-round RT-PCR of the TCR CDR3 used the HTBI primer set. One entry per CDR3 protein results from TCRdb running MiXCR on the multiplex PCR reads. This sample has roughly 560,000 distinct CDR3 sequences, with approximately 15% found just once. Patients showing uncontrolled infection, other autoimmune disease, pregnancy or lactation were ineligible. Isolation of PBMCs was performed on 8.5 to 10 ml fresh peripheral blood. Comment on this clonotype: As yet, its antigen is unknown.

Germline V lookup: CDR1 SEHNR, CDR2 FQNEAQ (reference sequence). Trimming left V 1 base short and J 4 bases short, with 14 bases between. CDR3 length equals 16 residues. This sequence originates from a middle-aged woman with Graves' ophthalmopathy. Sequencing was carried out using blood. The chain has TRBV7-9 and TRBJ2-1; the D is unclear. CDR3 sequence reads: CASSLVWAGPYNEQFF. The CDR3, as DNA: TGTGCCAGCAGCTTAGTTTGGGCAGGACCATACAATGAGCAGTTCTTC.